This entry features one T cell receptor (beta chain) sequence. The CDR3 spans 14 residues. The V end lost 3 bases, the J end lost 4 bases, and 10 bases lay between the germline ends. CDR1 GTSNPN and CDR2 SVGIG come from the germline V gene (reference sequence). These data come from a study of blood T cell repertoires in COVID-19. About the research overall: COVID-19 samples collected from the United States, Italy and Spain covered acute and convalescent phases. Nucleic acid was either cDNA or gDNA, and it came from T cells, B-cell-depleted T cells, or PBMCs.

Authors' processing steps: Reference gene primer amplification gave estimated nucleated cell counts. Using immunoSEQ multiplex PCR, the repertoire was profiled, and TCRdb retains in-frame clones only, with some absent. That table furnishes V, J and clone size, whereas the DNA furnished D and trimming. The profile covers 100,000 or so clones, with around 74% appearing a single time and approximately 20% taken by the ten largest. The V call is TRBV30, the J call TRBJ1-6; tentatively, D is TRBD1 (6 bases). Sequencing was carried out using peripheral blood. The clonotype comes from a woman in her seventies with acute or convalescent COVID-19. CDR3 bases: TGTGCCTGGAGGTCGACAGGATATAATTCACCCCTCCACTTT. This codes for CAWRSTGYNSPLHF.